The 8 T cell receptor beta chains presented below share a single source sample, sequenced in a study of T cell repertoires in cytomegalovirus infection. TCRdb reprocessed the reads with MiXCR, giving one entry per CDR3 protein. The sample has under 450,000 distinct CDR3 sequences, roughly a third seen once. Antigen specificity for these receptors is unknown. This material consisted of cultured PBMCs, taken from culture after CMV antigen stimulation. These receptors were taken from a human donor in good health (CMV status not recorded). Some clones in this sample may be carry-over from other donors' samples.

This clonotype was counted at least ten times. V and J are TRBV7-2 and TRBJ2-3; 14 nucleotides align to TRBD2. This CDR3 is built from 19 residues. V dropped 5 bases and J dropped 1; count of bases not matched to a gene: 11. Germline V gene sequence: CDR1 SGHTA, CDR2 FQGNSA. The chain's CDR3 is CASSQTGTSGRVGTDTQYF. The CDR3 region has the DNA TGTGCCAGCAGCCAAACCGGGACTAGCGGGAGAGTGGGCACAGATACGCAGTATTTT.

This clonotype was seen only a few times. The chain couples TRBV7-6 to TRBJ1-1; TRBD1 matches at 7 bases. The germline gives CDR1 SGHVS, CDR2 FNYEAQ. The CDR3 extends over 12 amino acids. The J segment lost 10 bases and the V segment lost 4 bases, leaving 6 bases of the junction unmatched. CDR3 bases: TGTGCCAGCAGCTCACAGGGGATCGGAGCTTTCTTT. Amino acid sequence: CASSSQGIGAFF.

This clonotype was detected ten times or more. The gene calls are TRBV12-3 or TRBV12-4 and TRBJ2-6, with D unclear. Trimming took 2 bases from V and 0 from J, leaving 5 bases between them. CDR3 length equals 15 residues. As DNA, the CDR3 is TGTGCCAGCAGTTTATCTGGCTCTGGGGCCAACGTCCTGACTTTC. The encoded protein is CASSLSGSGANVLTF.

The count of this clonotype is one. The chain combines TRBV5-4 with TRBJ2-5; tentative D call: TRBD2 (6 bases). The CDR3 length is 17 residues. Trimming cost V 4 bases and J 0 bases, with 19 bases left between them. Germline CDR1 SGHNT, CDR2 YYREEE (reference sequence). The CDR3 spells CASSLSLATAYQETQYF. Written as DNA, the CDR3 is TGTGCCAGCAGCCTAAGTCTAGCGACAGCGTACCAAGAGACCCAGTACTTC.

In this sample, this clonotype turned up a few times. This sequence joins TRBV24-1 and TRBJ1-1; D is unresolved. Germline assignment: CDR1 KGHDR and CDR2 SFDVKD. CDR3 length equals 13 residues. The V and J ends lost 4 bases and 4 bases respectively, with 9 bases between them. DNA of the CDR3: TGTGCCACCAGTGACGTCCGCGGCACTGAAGCTTTCTTT. It translates to CATSDVRGTEAFF.

This clonotype has only a few counts. V and J are TRBV10-3 and TRBJ2-7; D is undetermined. Between the trimmed V and J ends, which lost 6 bases and 2 bases, there was a span of 11 bases. The CDR3 runs 13 residues. The germline gives CDR1 ENHRY, CDR2 SYGVKD. The CDR3 region has the DNA TGTGCCATCAGGGGCGGATCCGCCTACGAGCAGTACTTC. This gives the protein CAIRGGSAYEQYF.

The rearrangement uses TRBV19 and TRBJ2-3; D is tentatively TRBD1 or TRBD2 (5 bases each). This CDR3 is 15 amino acids long. Germline assignment: CDR1 LNHDA and CDR2 SQIVND (reference sequence). V was shortened by 6 bases and J by 4 bases, with 17 bases between the two germline ends. CDR3 loop: CASRSSRVQADTQYF. The DNA for the CDR3 is TGTGCCAGTAGGTCCTCGAGGGTACAGGCAGATACGCAGTATTTT.

The genes are TRBV4-3 and TRBJ2-3; D might be TRBD2 (6 bases). V lost 6 bases and J lost 0, with 19 bases in between. CDR3 size: 17 residues. Germline assignment: CDR1 LGHNA and CDR2 YSLEER. CDR3 sequence reads: CASSPSRTILSTDTQYF. CDR3 nucleotide sequence: TGCGCCAGCAGTCCTTCGCGGACTATATTGAGCACAGATACGCAGTATTTT.